Listed here are 26 T cell receptor beta chains from one sample, sequenced in a study of T cell repertoires in cytomegalovirus infection. TCRdb redid the calling of the reads with MiXCR, one entry per CDR3 protein. This table has under 300,000 distinct CDR3 sequences, 15% to 20% appearing once. The sample consisted of CD8+ T cells from PBMCs. These receptors were collected from a human donor in good health (CMV status not recorded). Some clones in this sample may be carry-over from other donors' samples.

The rearrangement uses TRBV27 and TRBJ1-1; 7 positions match TRBD1. The CDR3 is 17 amino acids. Germline V gene sequence: CDR1 MNHEY, CDR2 SMNVEV (reference sequence). V lost 1 base, J lost 0 bases, and 8 bases stayed unmatched. The chain's CDR3 is CASSLFRSDRLNTEAFF. For the CDR3, the DNA is TGTGCCAGCAGTTTATTCCGGTCGGACAGGTTGAACACTGAAGCTTTCTTT.

At least ten counts were recorded for this clonotype. The genes are TRBV28 and TRBJ1-2, with 7 bases that match TRBD1. The germline gives CDR1 MDHEN, CDR2 SYDVKM. V gave up 5 bases and J gave up 0 bases; unmatched junction bases: 6. The CDR3 covers 15 residues. CDR3 loop: CASSETGSANYGYTF. The CDR3 DNA reads TGTGCCAGCAGTGAGACAGGGTCAGCTAACTATGGCTACACCTTC.

The V and J genes are TRBV28 and TRBJ1-2; D is perhaps TRBD1 (5 bases). The V end lost 3 bases, the J end lost 3 bases, and 14 bases lay between the germline ends. There are 15 residues in the CDR3. Germline V lookup: CDR1 MDHEN, CDR2 SYDVKM. CDR3 nucleotides: TGTGCCAGCAGTTTTCAGGGTTTGTATGACTATGGCTACACCTTC. Its translation is CASSFQGLYDYGYTF.

The V gene is TRBV11-1, the J gene TRBJ2-5, with 13 bases identical to TRBD2. Trimming cost V 4 bases and J 5 bases; bases outside gene matches: 10. The CDR3 has 17 amino acids. CDR1 and CDR2 (germline): SGHAT, FQDESV (reference sequence). CDR3 nucleotides: TGTGCCAGCAGCTCGACTAGCGGGGGGTCCGCGGGGGAGACCCAGTACTTC. It encodes CASSSTSGGSAGETQYF.

The chain employs TRBV5-1 and TRBJ2-1, with D possibly TRBD1 on 5 matching bases. The germline CDR1 and CDR2 sequences are SGHRS and YFSETQ. The V end was cut by 4 bases, the J end by 1 base, with 12 bases between. The CDR3 sequence is 15 residues long. CDR3 in amino acids: CASSQQGGSYNEQFF. The CDR3 DNA reads TGCGCCAGCAGCCAGCAGGGTGGTTCCTACAATGAGCAGTTCTTC.

This chain connects TRBV20-1 to TRBJ2-1; 12 bases map to TRBD1. This CDR3 contains 14 residues. Germline V lookup: CDR1 DFQATT, CDR2 SNEGSKA (reference sequence). The J segment lost 7 bases and the V segment lost 3 bases, leaving 4 bases of the junction unmatched. CDR3 amino acids: CSARRDRGQNEQFF. Here the CDR3 DNA reads TGCAGTGCTAGGCGGGACAGGGGGCAGAATGAGCAGTTCTTC.

The V gene is TRBV6-5, the J gene TRBJ2-1; TRBD2 might be the D (6 bases). Trimming stripped 0 bases from V and 7 bases from J, with 16 bases between. Per germline, CDR1 MNHEY and CDR2 SVGAGI. This CDR3 has 16 residues. The CDR3 DNA sequence: TGTGCCAGCAGTTACTCTACGGGGGTTGTCGATAATGAGCAGTTCTTC. This codes for CASSYSTGVVDNEQFF.

V usage is TRBV27 and J usage is TRBJ2-7; TRBD1 matches 8 bases. The germline V gene has CDR1 MNHEY and CDR2 SMNVEV (reference sequence). This CDR3 contains 16 residues. The V gene end was trimmed by 0 bases and the J gene end by 3 bases; junction bases not matched to a gene: 7. CDR3 sequence reads: CASSLSGGTGDYEQYF. CDR3 DNA: TGTGCCAGCAGTTTATCCGGTGGGACAGGTGACTACGAGCAGTACTTC.

This clonotype turned up a few times. This sequence joins TRBV28 and TRBJ2-7; 8 bases line up with TRBD1. With V trimmed by 5 bases and J by 7 bases, 13 bases remained unmatched. Germline V gene lookup returns CDR1 MDHEN and CDR2 SYDVKM. This CDR3 region has 15 residues. The CDR3 is CASSTGQGRGREQYF. In nucleotides, the CDR3 is TGTGCCAGCAGTACCGGACAGGGTAGGGGTAGGGAGCAGTACTTC.

This clonotype occurred many times. V is TRBV4-1 and J is TRBJ2-7; 8 positions agree with TRBD1. The CDR3 extends over 17 amino acids. CDR1 and CDR2 from the germline V gene are MGHRA and YSYEKL. J gave up 6 bases and V 1 base, and 14 bases lay outside the gene matches. The CDR3 is CASSQVLVGQGGREQYF. The CDR3 coding sequence is TGCGCCAGCAGCCAAGTATTGGTCGGACAGGGAGGCCGCGAGCAGTACTTC.

The V gene is TRBV5-1, the J gene TRBJ2-2, with D uncertain. This CDR3 region has 15 residues. Trimming took off 1 base at V and 7 bases at J, with 14 bases between the two ends. CDR1 is SGHRS and CDR2 is YFSETQ in the germline V gene. The CDR3 spells CASSLSLIPSGELFF. The CDR3 DNA follows: TGCGCCAGCAGCTTGTCTCTTATCCCAAGCGGGGAGCTGTTTTTT.

There are many counts of this clonotype. The chain links TRBV7-9 to TRBJ1-2; tentatively, D is TRBD1 (5 bases). The CDR3 has 14 amino acids. Germline CDR1 and CDR2: SEHNR and FQNEAQ (reference sequence). The germline V and J ends were trimmed by 9 bases and 2 bases, with 16 bases remaining between them. CDR3 nucleotides: TGTGCCAGTGAAGGTGCGGCAGGGAACTATGGCTACACCTTC. Amino acids: CASEGAAGNYGYTF.

This clonotype came up many times. This rearrangement joins TRBV7-3 to TRBJ2-3, with 11 bases identical to TRBD2. The CDR3 is 14 residues long. From germline, CDR1 is SGHTA and CDR2 FQGTGA. Trimming took 6 bases from V and 5 from J; bases not matched to a gene: 4. CDR3 nucleotide sequence: TGTGCCAGCAGGTCAGGACTAGCGGGAGATACGCAGTATTTT. Translating it yields CASRSGLAGDTQYF.

The CDR3 DNA follows: TGTGCCAGCACTGGTTTGGAGCAGTACTTC. Amino acid sequence: CASTGLEQYF. This sequence joins TRBV2 and TRBJ2-7; D is undetermined. Germline-derived CDR1 and CDR2 are SNHLY and FYNNEI. This CDR3 is built from 10 residues. Trimming removed 7 bases from V and 7 bases from J, with 8 bases in between.

A remark on this clonotype: This may come from a read error, since a much larger clone is one base off. The CDR3 bases are TGTGCCAGCAGCTTAGCAAGGGGTTCCCGACTCCCCACAGATACGCAGTATTTT. Translating gives CASSLARGSRLPTDTQYF. The rearrangement links TRBV7-9 to TRBJ2-3; D is possibly TRBD1 (5 bases). Germline V gene data show CDR1 as SEHNR and CDR2 as FQNEAQ (reference sequence). Trimming shortened V by 0 bases and J by 2 bases, and 18 bases separated the two germline ends. The CDR3 sequence is 18 residues long.

This clonotype was found a few times. The rearrangement links TRBV10-3 to TRBJ1-4, with 10 bases identical to TRBD1. Germline CDR1 is ENHRY and CDR2 is SYGVKD. The CDR3 contains 17 residues. With 3 bases clipped from V and 7 bases from J, the junction kept 11 bases outside the gene matches. This CDR3 reads CAISDPGQGVGGEKLFF. DNA for the CDR3: TGTGCCATCAGTGATCCAGGACAGGGGGTTGGGGGTGAAAAACTGTTTTTT.

The chain recombines TRBV4-3 with TRBJ2-3, with TRBD2 matching 8 bases. The ends lost 0 bases at V and 3 bases at J; junction bases unmatched: 8. The CDR3 loop spans 17 amino acids. Germline values: CDR1 LGHNA, CDR2 YSLEER. CDR3 sequence (DNA): TGCGCCAGCAGCCAAGAGGATGGCGGGGGGAGGACAGATACGCAGTATTTT. It is translated as CASSQEDGGGRTDTQYF.

The chain combines TRBV9 with TRBJ1-2; possible D gene TRBD1, 5 bases. Germline V gene lookup returns CDR1 SGDLS and CDR2 YYNGEE. Trimming took 5 bases from V and 1 from J, leaving 12 bases between them. This CDR3 region has 14 residues. The CDR3 DNA sequence: TGTGCCAGCAGTCCTAGCAGGGATAACTATGGCTACACCTTC. Residues: CASSPSRDNYGYTF. The full variable domain, rest sourced from reference TRBV9 and TRBJ1-2, is DSGVTQTPKHLITATGQRVTLRCSPRSGDLSVYWYQQSLDQGLQFLIQYYNGEERAKGNILERFSAQQFPDLHSELNLSSLELGDSALYFCASSPSRDNYGYTFGSGTRLTVV.

This clonotype was seen only a few times. The chain recombines TRBV25-1 with TRBJ2-2; tentatively, D is TRBD2 (5 bases). CDR3 length: 13 residues. Germline CDR1 MGHDK, CDR2 SYGVNS. The V and J ends lost 2 bases and 6 bases respectively, with 7 bases between them. Here the CDR3 DNA reads TGTGCCAGCAGTGAAGGAGGTTCCGGGGAGCTGTTTTTT. Translation: CASSEGGSGELFF. The whole variable domain, filled in from reference TRBV25-1 and TRBJ2-2, reads EADIYQTPRYLVIGTGKKITLECSQTMGHDKMYWYQQDPGMELHLIHYSYGVNSTEKGDLSSESTVSRIRTEHFPLTLESARPSHTSQYLCASSEGGSGELFFGEGSRLTVL.

This clonotype was seen a few times. The chain joins TRBV28 to TRBJ1-1; D is unresolved. Between the trimmed V and J ends, which lost 2 bases and 0 bases, there was a span of 7 bases. CDR1 and CDR2 (germline): MDHEN, SYDVKM. This CDR3 has 14 residues. The CDR3 bases are TGTGCCAGCAGTTTAAACGAGCTGAACACTGAAGCTTTCTTT. This gives the protein CASSLNELNTEAFF.

The chain has TRBV5-6 and TRBJ1-5, with D possibly being TRBD1 (6 bases). This CDR3 comprises 15 residues. The V gene lost 1 base and the J gene lost 5 bases, with 13 bases spanning the gap. Germline V gene lookup returns CDR1 SGHDT and CDR2 YYEEEE. The CDR3 bases are TGTGCCAGCAGCTTGAAGGGGGACCCCCATCAGCCCCAGCATTTT. It is translated as CASSLKGDPHQPQHF. The variable domain in full, with the rest retrieved from reference TRBV5-6 and TRBJ1-5, is DAGVTQSPTHLIKTRGQQVTLRCSPKSGHDTVSWYQQALGQGPQFIFQYYEEEERQRGNFPDRFSGHQFPNYSSELNVNALLLGDSALYLCASSLKGDPHQPQHFGDGTRLSIL.

This clonotype was recorded many times. The chain employs TRBV20-1 and TRBJ2-5; TRBD2 matches at 7 bases. J lost 2 bases, V lost 3 bases, and 9 bases had no gene match. CDR3 length: 15 amino acids. Germline loops: CDR1 DFQATT, CDR2 SNEGSKA (reference sequence). The CDR3 region is CSASILADRQETQYF. CDR3 sequence (DNA): TGCAGTGCTAGTATCCTAGCGGATCGACAAGAGACCCAGTACTTC.

This clonotype appeared a few times. The genes are TRBV6-2 or TRBV6-3 and TRBJ2-5; 7 bases map to TRBD2. The ends lost 2 bases at V and 1 base at J; junction bases unmatched: 4. The CDR3 runs to 15 residues. Germline lookup yields CDR1 MNHEY and CDR2 SVGEGT. This chain's CDR3 is CASSYLSGPQETQYF. The CDR3 bases are TGTGCCAGCAGTTACCTTAGCGGGCCCCAAGAGACCCAGTACTTC.

The rearrangement joins TRBV4-2 to TRBJ2-1, with no clear D. The CDR3 extends over 15 amino acids. Germline assignment: CDR1 LGHNA and CDR2 YNFKEQ. V lost 3 bases to trimming and J lost 2 bases, with 11 bases between them. This CDR3 reads CASSQTATAYNEQFF. In nucleotides, the CDR3 is TGTGCCAGCAGCCAGACTGCTACGGCCTACAATGAGCAGTTCTTC.

The chain links TRBV29-1 to TRBJ1-2; D may be TRBD1 (6 bases). The V gene lost 6 bases and the J gene lost 8 bases, with 16 bases spanning the gap. Germline loops: CDR1 SQVTM, CDR2 ANQGSEA. This CDR3 has 12 residues. CDR3 DNA sequence: TGCAGCGTGTTAACAGGGATCGGGGGCTACACCTTC. Protein: CSVLTGIGGYTF.

This clonotype was seen a few times. V usage is TRBV4-1 and J usage is TRBJ1-2, with TRBD1 identical over 8 bases. Germline V lookup: CDR1 MGHRA, CDR2 YSYEKL. The J segment lost 6 bases and the V segment lost 4 bases, leaving 7 bases of the junction unmatched. The CDR3 covers 14 residues. The CDR3 region has the DNA TGCGCCAGCAGCCGGGCCGGACAGGGAGATGGCTACACCTTC. This gives the protein CASSRAGQGDGYTF.